The present T cell receptor beta chain was sequenced within a study of T cell responses to AZD1222 COVID-19 vaccine. V lost 1 base and J lost 2, with 9 bases in between. From germline, CDR1 is KGHSH and CDR2 LQKENI. CDR3 length: 14 residues. With respect to this clone: The sample contains more than one DNA sequence encoding this CDR3.

Sequencing was performed with immunoSEQ multiplex PCR; in TCRdb, only in-frame clones are kept and a portion is missing. The sample holds about 190,000 clones, around 91% seen once. Sequencing used peripheral blood, obtained on day 0 of AZD1222 vaccination. The chain links TRBV18 to TRBJ2-7; possible D gene TRBD2, 5 bases. This TCR came from an adult in good health. CDR3 residues: CASSPQEGTYEQYF. The CDR3 DNA follows: TGTGCCAGCTCACCACAAGAGGGCACCTACGAGCAGTACTTC.